This is a list of T cell receptor beta chains from one sample in a study of T cell responses to AZD1222 COVID-19 vaccine. Only in-frame clones appear in the TCRdb table, and some are missing; sequencing was by immunoSEQ multiplex PCR. The sample holds 84,000 or so clones, roughly nine tenths seen once. Sequences were derived from peripheral blood, sampled 28 days after the second AZD1222 dose. The receptors originated from an adult who received the AZD1222 COVID-19 vaccine. The CDR3 runs from the conserved cysteine through the conserved F or W. A D gene is named only where the DNA matches it firmly. Only some rows state a clone size, as once, few, many or a class for expanded clones.

j_call clone_size d_call v_call cdr3_aa cdr3_nt
TRBJ2-2 - TRBD2 TRBV7-9 CASSVAGDTGELFF TGTGCCAGCAGCGTAGCGGGTGACACCGGGGAGCTGTTTTTT
TRBJ1-6 - - TRBV11-2 CASSSPLHRGSPLHF TGTGCCAGCAGCTCCCCTCTGCACCGGGGATCACCCCTCCACTTT
TRBJ1-6 - - TRBV6-4 CASSAGMGDNSPLHF TGTGCCAGCAGTGCGGGTATGGGCGATAATTCACCCCTCCACTTT
TRBJ2-1 once - TRBV18 CASSPVTGIDEQFF TGTGCCAGCTCACCGGTAACAGGGATCGATGAGCAGTTCTTC
TRBJ2-1 - TRBD2 TRBV24-1 CATSDSSPSAGGLDEQFF TGTGCCACCAGTGATTCCTCTCCCTCTGCGGGAGGGTTAGATGAGCAGTTCTTC
TRBJ2-2 - - TRBV7-3 CASSLIRAGELFF TGTGCCAGCAGCTTAATCCGCGCCGGGGAGCTGTTTTTT
TRBJ1-2 - - TRBV11-3 CASSSGDYGYTF TGTGCCAGCAGCTCCGGGGACTATGGCTACACCTTC
TRBJ1-2 - - TRBV18 CASSPPASINYGYTF TGTGCCAGCTCACCACCGGCCAGCATTAACTATGGCTACACCTTC
TRBJ2-1 - TRBD1 TRBV10-3 CAITAGTGGFDEQFF TGTGCCATCACCGCCGGGACAGGGGGCTTCGATGAGCAGTTCTTC
TRBJ2-1 - - TRBV19 CASSIDRRGGGTYNEQFF TGTGCCAGTAGTATAGATCGGAGAGGGGGCGGGACCTACAATGAGCAGTTCTTC
TRBJ2-3 - TRBD1 TRBV6-1 CASSERTGDTQYF TGTGCCAGCAGTGAACGGACAGGGGATACGCAGTATTTT
TRBJ2-5 - - TRBV11-3 CASSLDAGGWQETQYF TGTGCCAGCAGCTTAGATGCCGGGGGCTGGCAAGAGACCCAGTACTTC
TRBJ1-5 - - TRBV12-3/TRBV12-4 CASQPSGNQPQHF TGTGCCAGTCAACCGAGCGGAAATCAGCCCCAGCATTTT
TRBJ1-2 - TRBD1 TRBV9 CASSGGQNAGYGYTF TGTGCCAGCAGCGGGGGACAGAATGCGGGTTATGGCTACACCTTC
TRBJ1-2 - - TRBV19 CATNTGIGNYGYTF TGTGCCACCAACACAGGGATCGGTAACTATGGCTACACCTTC
TRBJ1-2 - TRBD1 TRBV7-2 CASKARQGYGYTF TGTGCCAGCAAAGCCCGACAGGGGTATGGCTACACCTTC
TRBJ2-1 once - TRBV4-1 CASSQDPGMGALVQFF TGCGCCAGCAGCCAAGATCCGGGAATGGGGGCCTTAGTGCAGTTCTTC
TRBJ2-7 - - TRBV18 CASSGGHEAYEQYF TGTGCCAGCTCGGGGGGACACGAAGCCTACGAGCAGTACTTC
TRBJ1-1 - TRBD1 TRBV9 CASSYWDRNTEAFF TGTGCCAGCAGCTATTGGGACAGGAACACTGAAGCTTTCTTT
TRBJ1-2 - TRBD1 TRBV6-5 CASRSQGFMNYGYTF TGTGCCAGCAGATCACAGGGGTTTATGAACTATGGCTACACCTTC
TRBJ1-1 - - TRBV11-2 CASSGEANTEAFF TGTGCCAGCAGCGGTGAGGCGAACACTGAGGCTTTCTTT
TRBJ1-2 once - TRBV18 CASSRNPGQEIYGYTF TGTGCCAGCTCACGAAACCCGGGGCAGGAGATTTATGGCTACACCTTC
TRBJ2-7 - - TRBV24-1 CATSDNFTREGSYEQYF TGTGCCACCAGTGACAACTTTACAAGAGAAGGGTCCTACGAGCAGTACTTC
TRBJ1-2 - - TRBV11-3 CASSRNQEGLGGYTF TGTGCCAGCAGTAGAAATCAAGAGGGACTTGGTGGCTACACCTTC
TRBJ1-4 - TRBD1 TRBV6-5 CASSRGDEKLFF TGTGCCAGCTCCAGGGGGGATGAAAAACTGTTTTTT
TRBJ2-1 once - TRBV3-1/TRBV3-2 CATRSSYNEQFF TGTGCCACGAGGAGCTCCTACAATGAGCAGTTCTTC
TRBJ2-2 - - TRBV10-3 CAISAGNTGELFF TGTGCCATCAGTGCAGGAAACACCGGGGAGCTGTTTTTT
TRBJ2-3 once - TRBV2 CASSEGLPSTDTQYF TGTGCCAGCAGTGAAGGACTACCTAGCACAGATACGCAGTATTTT
TRBJ1-1 - - TRBV7-2 CASSFGGGTEAFF TGTGCCAGCAGCTTTGGTGGTGGCACTGAAGCTTTCTTT
TRBJ1-3 few - TRBV21-1 CASSKSRRMGNTIYF TGTGCCAGCAGCAAATCTCGGAGGATGGGAAACACCATATATTTT
TRBJ1-1 once TRBD1 TRBV6-5 CAGGQSLNTEAFF TGTGCCGGGGGACAGTCCTTGAACACTGAAGCTTTCTTT
TRBJ1-4 - - TRBV29-1 CSVEVPNEKLFF TGCAGCGTTGAGGTTCCTAATGAAAAACTGTTTTTT
TRBJ1-3 - - TRBV4-1 CASSQDLRTRAGNTIYF TGCGCCAGCAGCCAAGATCTCAGGACACGGGCCGGAAACACCATATATTTT
TRBJ2-2 - TRBD1 TRBV2 CASSTGQAANTGELFF TGTGCCAGCAGTACAGGACAGGCAGCGAACACCGGGGAGCTGTTTTTT
TRBJ2-7 - - TRBV9 CASSVVRGISSYEQYF TGTGCCAGCAGCGTAGTTCGCGGGATAAGCTCCTACGAGCAGTACTTC
TRBJ2-1 - TRBD1 TRBV6-5 CASTRTGLDYNEQFF TGTGCCAGCACCCGGACAGGCCTTGACTACAATGAGCAGTTCTTC
TRBJ2-5 - - TRBV3-1/TRBV3-2 CASSQSPMEETQYF TGTGCCAGCAGCCAATCACCCATGGAAGAGACCCAGTACTTC
TRBJ1-2 - - TRBV3-1/TRBV3-2 CASSQDDDGGGYTF TGTGCCAGCAGCCAAGACGACGACGGGGGCGGCTACACCTTC
TRBJ1-2 - - TRBV5-1 CASSGQNNYGYTF TGCGCCAGCAGCGGACAGAACAACTATGGCTACACCTTC
TRBJ1-4 - - TRBV18 CASSPKVATNEKLFF TGTGCCAGCTCACCAAAGGTTGCAACTAATGAAAAACTGTTTTTT
TRBJ1-2 - - TRBV6-5 CASGATSNYGYTF TGTGCCAGTGGGGCCACCTCGAACTATGGCTACACCTTC
TRBJ1-6 - - TRBV6-5 CASSYGRGGNSPLHF TGTGCCAGCAGTTACGGCAGGGGAGGTAATTCACCCCTCCACTTT
TRBJ1-1 - TRBD1 TRBV29-1 CSGEGQGGTEAFF TGCAGCGGGGAGGGACAGGGCGGCACTGAAGCTTTCTTT
TRBJ1-1 - - TRBV9 CASSVRVDTEAFF TGTGCCAGCAGCGTAAGGGTGGACACTGAAGCTTTCTTT
TRBJ1-2 - - TRBV19 CASNDRSGPSSYGYTF TGTGCCAGTAATGATCGGTCTGGACCGTCAAGCTATGGCTACACCTTC
TRBJ1-3 - - TRBV5-1 CASRGPGNTIYF TGCGCCAGCAGGGGGCCTGGAAACACCATATATTTT
TRBJ1-5 - - TRBV19 CASSIDEQPQHF TGTGCCAGTAGTATAGACGAGCAGCCCCAGCATTTT
TRBJ2-5 - TRBD1 TRBV5-6 CASSFTGVQETQYF TGTGCCAGCAGCTTCACAGGGGTACAAGAGACCCAGTACTTC
TRBJ2-7 - TRBD2 TRBV10-3 CAISDPGLAFSPYEQYF TGTGCCATCAGTGACCCGGGACTAGCGTTTTCACCCTACGAGCAGTACTTC
TRBJ1-1 - - TRBV18 CASSPNTEAFF TGTGCCAGCTCACCAAACACTGAAGCTTTCTTT
TRBJ1-1 - - TRBV6-5 CASSYGGQNTEAFF TGTGCCAGCAGCTATGGGGGTCAGAACACTGAAGCTTTCTTT
TRBJ2-3 - TRBD2 TRBV24-1 CATQREGSTDTQYF TGTGCCACCCAGCGGGAGGGAAGCACAGATACGCAGTATTTT
TRBJ2-7 - - TRBV24-1 CATSDGSTYEQYF TGTGCCACCAGTGATGGCAGTACCTACGAGCAGTACTTC
TRBJ1-2 once TRBD1 TRBV6-6 CASSYPGGDGYTF TGTGCCAGCAGTTACCCAGGGGGCGATGGCTACACCTTC
TRBJ2-7 - - TRBV5-1 CASSAGLWEQYF TGCGCCAGCAGCGCAGGCCTTTGGGAGCAGTACTTC